This TCR beta chain was sequenced during a study of T-cell memory formation after mild COVID-19 (TCRdb year 2021). The study in broad terms: Most TCR sequence clusters were specific to one of the two donors. Longitudinal TCRalpha and TCRbeta repertoire sequencing tracked T-cell clones expanding and contracting after mild COVID-19 in a couple of donors. The cohort comprised two young, previously healthy adult volunteers, one female and one male. Broad study findings and their caveats: Some responding clones were detected in pre-infection memory, suggesting pre-existing cross-reactive memory T cells joined the SARS-CoV-2 response. Contracting CD4+ clones were located mainly in the CM and EM memory subsets, whereas CD8+ clones were found to be enriched in EMRA. Only a couple of mild cases were covered by the study, and larger cohorts that include severe cases with pre-infection samples were considered necessary. Clones that contracted from day 15 to 85 showed balanced CD4/CD8 phenotypes, whereas a second wave of clones that expanded from day 15 to 37 leaned towards CD4+. SARS-CoV-2 specificity was not confirmed for the second-wave clones peaking on day 37.

Sequencing was carried out with an Illumina NovaSeq 6000. TCRalpha and TCRbeta cDNA libraries were built by 5'RACE with constant-segment primers, adding sample barcodes and unique molecular identifiers. RNA was extracted from every sample with Trizol reagent. Libraries were amplified in two PCR steps, with a second sample barcode and Illumina TruSeq adapters added in the second step. Libraries were sequenced on an Illumina NovaSeq with 2 x 150 bp paired-end reads. For the original study's pipeline: Reads were demultiplexed and collapsed into UMI-guided consensus sequences with migec v1.2.7. Using mixcr v2.1.11, the UMI consensuses were aligned to TRA and TRB V and J templates and assembled into clonotypes. A clonotype was counted as expanded or contracted only when both edgeR and NoisET called the clonotype significant, with the noise models trained on biological replicates. For edgeR calls, a false discovery rate-adjusted p below 0.01 and a log2 fold-change threshold of 1 were applied. As an exploratory analysis of dynamics, max-normalized trajectories of the 1000 most abundant clonotypes were examined by PCA with hierarchical clustering. The CD4 or CD8 phenotype of responding clones was assigned using the separately sequenced CD4+ and CD8+ repertoires. The public reads were run again by TCRdb, first through fastp at Q25 and then through MiXCR, and only productive beta chains were kept. Rows are unified per CDR3 protein, each entry keeping the most common DNA and genes. The V and J calls here are based on TCRdb, not the publication. In all, the sample holds about 400,000 distinct CDR3 sequences, and 14% of those were seen once. The ten top clones hold approximately 20% of the sample.

Ficoll-Paque density gradient centrifugation was used to isolate PBMCs. As concerns this clonotype: Its specific antigen is unknown. The sample holds no much larger clone one base away, and base qualities are not on file.

The sample was PBMCs or a T cell subset sorted from them (not recorded which). The source of this sequence is a man younger than 35 who had mild COVID-19 (a few samples of this study predate the infection). The sample titles of this study are shuffled in the database, so cell type and time point are left out; the donor was told from shared clones.

The CDR3 has the sequence CASSQGQGVETQYF. The bases are TGCGCCAGCAGCCAAGGACAGGGCGTGGAGACCCAGTACTTC. Recombination linked TRBV4-1 to TRBJ2-5; TRBD1 matches 7 bases in the middle. Counted from cysteine to phenylalanine, this CDR3 has 14 amino acids. Just the 42-base CDR3 DNA is kept, in frame starting at base 1. The CDR1 and CDR2 encoded by the germline V gene are MGHRA and YSYEKL. Trimming removed 1 base from V and 5 bases from J; the gene matches leave 4 bases unexplained.